The clone carrying this TCR beta chain was seen once. Antigen: not known. The data belong to a study of shared clonotypes between healthy human individuals. Study background: Each donor's CD4 naive and CD4 memory cells filled three plates apiece, CD8 naive two, and CD8 memory one. Study-wide results and caveats: Some clonotypes were shared by all four sorted-subset donors, while others were not shared. The non-shared ones had lower generation probabilities than the shared ones.

Assay used: immunoSEQ multiplex PCR; TCRdb lists only in-frame clones, some missing. The table includes a few million clones, roughly 95% detected once. This CDR3 contains 16 residues. Germline-derived CDR1 and CDR2 are SEHNR and FQNEAQ (reference sequence). Trimming at V came to 1 base and at J to 6 bases, leaving 4 bases not matched to a gene. This sequence joins TRBV7-9 and TRBJ2-2; 11 bases agree with TRBD2. This clonotype was sampled from a man aged 18 to 35 in good health. Material: naive CD4+ T cells sorted from blood. As to subset: CD45RA+ positively selected. The CDR3 region is CASSLVSGRGAGELFF. DNA of the CDR3: TGTGCCAGCAGCTTAGTTAGCGGGAGGGGCGCCGGGGAGCTGTTTTTT.